This T cell receptor beta chain was obtained from a study of CD8 T cells in Susac syndrome. The TEMRA cells underwent FACS enrichment, while the CD8+ and CD4+ T cells underwent negative isolation. The CDR3 runs to 15 residues. Trimming stripped 4 bases from V and 1 base from J, with 12 bases between. Germline V gene lookup returns CDR1 SEHNR and CDR2 FQNEAQ (reference sequence). Roughly 0.45 to 1 ug RNA was reverse transcribed with random hexamers. TCRdb processed the immunoSEQ multiplex PCR reads anew with MiXCR; each CDR3 protein has one entry. The data show fewer than 150,000 distinct CDR3 sequences, around 91% seen once.

Sequenced material: CD8+ T cells from PBMCs. The rearrangement uses TRBV7-9 and TRBJ2-3; D remains unclear. This TCR came from a human donor with multiple sclerosis. The CDR3 DNA is TGTGCCAGCAGCTCCTCCTGGGGTCGCACAGATACGCAGTATTTT. Translating gives CASSSSWGRTDTQYF.